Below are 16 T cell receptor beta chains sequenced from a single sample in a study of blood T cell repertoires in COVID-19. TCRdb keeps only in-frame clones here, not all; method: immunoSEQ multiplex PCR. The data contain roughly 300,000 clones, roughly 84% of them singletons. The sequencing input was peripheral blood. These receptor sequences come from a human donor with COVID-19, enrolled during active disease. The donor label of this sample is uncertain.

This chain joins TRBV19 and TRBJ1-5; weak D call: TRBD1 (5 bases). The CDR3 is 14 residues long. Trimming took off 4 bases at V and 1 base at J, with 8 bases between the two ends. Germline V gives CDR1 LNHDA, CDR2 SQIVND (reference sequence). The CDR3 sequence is CASSRAGSNQPQHF. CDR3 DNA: TGTGCCAGTAGTAGGGCAGGGAGCAATCAGCCCCAGCATTTT.

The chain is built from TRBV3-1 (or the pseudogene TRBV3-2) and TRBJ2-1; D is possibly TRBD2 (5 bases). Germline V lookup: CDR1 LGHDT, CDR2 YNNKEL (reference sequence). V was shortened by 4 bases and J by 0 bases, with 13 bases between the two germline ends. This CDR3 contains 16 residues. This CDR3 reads CASSLSGGISYNEQFF. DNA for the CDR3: TGTGCCAGCAGCCTGAGCGGAGGAATCTCCTACAATGAGCAGTTCTTC.

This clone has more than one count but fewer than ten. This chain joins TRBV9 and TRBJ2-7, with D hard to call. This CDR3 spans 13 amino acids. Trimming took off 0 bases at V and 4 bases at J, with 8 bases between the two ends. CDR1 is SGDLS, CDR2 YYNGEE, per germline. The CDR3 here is CASSVDSDYEQYF. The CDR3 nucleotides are TGTGCCAGCAGCGTAGACTCTGATTACGAGCAGTACTTC.

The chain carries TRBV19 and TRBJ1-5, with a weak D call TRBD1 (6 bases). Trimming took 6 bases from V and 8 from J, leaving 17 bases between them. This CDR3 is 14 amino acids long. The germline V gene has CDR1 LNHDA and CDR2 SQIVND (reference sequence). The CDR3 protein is CASRMNRVEKPQHF. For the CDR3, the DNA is TGTGCCAGTAGGATGAACAGGGTTGAGAAGCCCCAGCATTTT.

CDR3 in amino acids: CASSLDRGLRTDTQYF. Written as DNA, the CDR3 is TGTGCCAGCAGCTTGGACAGGGGGCTAAGGACAGATACGCAGTATTTT. The chain combines TRBV5-4 with TRBJ2-3; TRBD1 matches at 9 bases. The ends lost 0 bases at V and 3 bases at J; junction bases unmatched: 5. Looked up from germline, CDR1 is SGHNT and CDR2 is YYREEE (reference sequence). The CDR3 runs to 16 residues.

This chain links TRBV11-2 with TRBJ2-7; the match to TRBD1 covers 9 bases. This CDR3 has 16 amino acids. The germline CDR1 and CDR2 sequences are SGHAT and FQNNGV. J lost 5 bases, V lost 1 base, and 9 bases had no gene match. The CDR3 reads CASSLVLGTGRHEQYF. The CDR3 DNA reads TGTGCCAGCAGCTTAGTCTTGGGGACAGGGAGGCACGAGCAGTACTTC.

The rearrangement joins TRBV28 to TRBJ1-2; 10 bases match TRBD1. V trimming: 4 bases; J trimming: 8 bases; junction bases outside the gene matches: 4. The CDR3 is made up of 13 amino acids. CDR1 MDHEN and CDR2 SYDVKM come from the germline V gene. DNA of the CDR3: TGTGCCAGCAGTTCTTGGGACAGGGGAGGCTACACCTTC. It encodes CASSSWDRGGYTF.

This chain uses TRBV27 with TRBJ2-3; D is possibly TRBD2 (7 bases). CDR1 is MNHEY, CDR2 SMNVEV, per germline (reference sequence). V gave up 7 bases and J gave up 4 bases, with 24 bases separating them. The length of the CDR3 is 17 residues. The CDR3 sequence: CASTQRSAGEGADTQYF. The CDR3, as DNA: TGTGCCAGCACCCAAAGATCCGCGGGGGAGGGGGCAGATACGCAGTATTTT.

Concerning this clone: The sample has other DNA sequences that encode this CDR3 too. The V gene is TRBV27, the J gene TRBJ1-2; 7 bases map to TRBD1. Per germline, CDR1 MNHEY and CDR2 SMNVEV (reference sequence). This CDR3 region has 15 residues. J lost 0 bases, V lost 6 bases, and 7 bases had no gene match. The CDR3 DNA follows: TGTGCCAGCAGCCCTGACAGGGTGGCTAACTATGGCTACACCTTC. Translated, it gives CASSPDRVANYGYTF.

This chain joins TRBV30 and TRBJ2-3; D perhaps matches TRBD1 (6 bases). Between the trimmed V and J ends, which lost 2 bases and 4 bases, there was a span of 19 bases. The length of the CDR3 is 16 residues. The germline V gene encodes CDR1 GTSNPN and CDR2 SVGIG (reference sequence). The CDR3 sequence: CAWSPTDPSGADTQYF. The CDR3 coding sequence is TGTGCCTGGAGTCCCACGGACCCATCAGGGGCAGATACGCAGTATTTT. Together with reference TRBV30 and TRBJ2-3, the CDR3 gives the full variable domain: SQTIHQWPATLVQPVGSPLSLECTVEGTSNPNLYWYRQAAGRGLQLLFYSVGIGQISSEVPQNLSASRPQDRQFILSSKKLLLSDSGFYLCAWSPTDPSGADTQYFGPGTRLTVL.

CDR3 sequence reads: CASSFTPLQNYGYTF. CDR3 nucleotides: TGTGCCAGCAGTTTTACCCCCCTACAGAACTATGGCTACACCTTC. The chain uses TRBV28 and TRBJ1-2; D is unresolved. Trimming removed 3 bases at V and 2 bases at J, with 13 bases between. The CDR3 is 15 residues long. CDR1 and CDR2 (germline): MDHEN, SYDVKM.

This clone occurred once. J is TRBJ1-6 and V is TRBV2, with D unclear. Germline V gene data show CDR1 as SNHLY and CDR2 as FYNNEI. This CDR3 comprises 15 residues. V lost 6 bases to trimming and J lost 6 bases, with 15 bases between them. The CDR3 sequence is CASRSSIGSNSPLHF. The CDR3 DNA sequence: TGTGCCAGCAGGTCCTCCATAGGGAGTAATTCACCCCTCCACTTT. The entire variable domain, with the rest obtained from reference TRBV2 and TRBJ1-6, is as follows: EPEVTQTPSHQVTQMGQEVILRCVPISNHLYFYWYRQILGQKVEFLVSFYNNEISEKSEIFDDQFSVERPDGSNFTLKIRSTKLEDSAMYFCASRSSIGSNSPLHFGNGTRLTVT.

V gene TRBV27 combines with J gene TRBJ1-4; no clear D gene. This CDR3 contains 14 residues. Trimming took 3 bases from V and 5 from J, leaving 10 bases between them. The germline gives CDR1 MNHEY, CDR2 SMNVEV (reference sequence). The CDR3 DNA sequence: TGTGCCAGCAGTTTTACCTGGCAGAATGAAAAACTGTTTTTT. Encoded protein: CASSFTWQNEKLFF.

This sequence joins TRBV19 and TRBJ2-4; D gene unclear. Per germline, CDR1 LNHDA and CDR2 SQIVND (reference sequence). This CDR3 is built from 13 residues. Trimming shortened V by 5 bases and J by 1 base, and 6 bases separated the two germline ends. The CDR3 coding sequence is TGTGCCAGTAGTCCCGTTGCCAAAAACATTCAGTACTTC. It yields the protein CASSPVAKNIQYF.

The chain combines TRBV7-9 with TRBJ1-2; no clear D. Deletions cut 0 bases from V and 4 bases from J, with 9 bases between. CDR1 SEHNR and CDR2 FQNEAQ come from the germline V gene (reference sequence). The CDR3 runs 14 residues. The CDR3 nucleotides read TGTGCCAGCAGCTTAGCGCAGGCCCTCTATGGCTACACCTTC. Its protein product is CASSLAQALYGYTF.

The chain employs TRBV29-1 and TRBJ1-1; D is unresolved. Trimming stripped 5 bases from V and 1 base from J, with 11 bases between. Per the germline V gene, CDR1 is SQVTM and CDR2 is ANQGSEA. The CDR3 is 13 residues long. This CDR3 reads CSVSQASNTEAFF. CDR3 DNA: TGCAGCGTTTCCCAGGCGTCGAACACTGAAGCTTTCTTT.